This T cell receptor beta chain came from a study of T cells of healthy individuals. This clonotype was observed a handful of times. The length of the CDR3 is 13 residues. The V end was cut by 6 bases, the J end by 0 bases, with 12 bases between. Germline V lookup: CDR1 DFQATT, CDR2 SNEGSKA (reference sequence). From the 5' RACE reads, TCRdb called clonotypes with MiXCR, one entry per CDR3 protein. The repertoire consists of about 96,000 distinct CDR3 sequences, with about 16% occurring once and the leading ten covering 6.2%. The chain combines TRBV20-1 with TRBJ2-7; D unclear. The clonotype was recovered from a human donor in good health. CDR3 sequence reads: CSARPGRSYEQYF. CDR3 in DNA: TGCAGTGCCCGGCCAGGTCGCTCCTACGAGCAGTACTTC.